Reported below is one T cell receptor beta chain. Generated by immunoSEQ multiplex PCR, the TCRdb table keeps only in-frame clones and is missing some. This table holds 95,000 to 110,000 clones, around 94% found once. V lost 2 bases and J lost 8, with 14 bases in between. The CDR3 is made up of 14 amino acids. Looked up from germline, CDR1 is SGHRS and CDR2 is YFSETQ. This specimen comes from a study of T cell changes during pregnancy in multiple sclerosis. This TCR was sampled from a female donor with multiple sclerosis, enrolled in a pregnancy study. This material consisted of peripheral blood, taken after pregnancy. The chain links TRBV5-1 to TRBJ2-1; weak D call: TRBD1 (6 bases). The CDR3 DNA reads as TGCGCCAGCAGCTTTACAGGGTCGAGGGATGAGCAGTTCTTC. It codes for CASSFTGSRDEQFF.